The 18 T cell receptor beta chains presented below share a single source sample, sequenced in a study of blood T cell repertoires in COVID-19. Sequenced by immunoSEQ multiplex PCR; TCRdb stores in-frame clones only, minus some. The repertoire consists of some 200,000 clones, with roughly 84% occurring once and the leading ten covering less than 15%. Sequencing input: peripheral blood. The receptors were sampled from a human donor in a cohort sampled during active COVID-19.

This clone was recorded only once. This chain uses TRBV28 with TRBJ1-5, with D unclear. The CDR3 totals 15 residues. The germline V gene encodes CDR1 MDHEN and CDR2 SYDVKM. The V gene lost 7 bases and the J gene lost 0 bases, with 13 bases spanning the gap. In DNA, the CDR3 is TGTGCCAGCATTGGCGGAACTTATAGCAATCAGCCCCAGCATTTT. Translated: CASIGGTYSNQPQHF.

The gene calls are TRBV18 and TRBJ1-5; D remains ambiguous. Germline CDR1 is KGHSH and CDR2 is LQKENI. The CDR3 runs 14 residues. Trimming removed 4 bases at V and 4 bases at J, with 11 bases between. The CDR3 region has the DNA TGTGCCAGCTCACGGTCGGCGGGGAATCAGCCCCAGCATTTT. This codes for CASSRSAGNQPQHF.

The rearrangement uses TRBV14 and TRBJ2-1; D remains unclear. The length of the CDR3 is 14 residues. V lost 10 bases to trimming and J lost 4 bases, with 17 bases between them. Germline V gives CDR1 SGHDN, CDR2 FVKESK. This CDR3 is CATHGQRRYNEQFF. Written as DNA, the CDR3 is TGTGCCACCCATGGCCAGCGAAGGTACAATGAGCAGTTCTTC.

This clone was seen more than once but under ten times. This chain connects TRBV2 to TRBJ2-7; D uncertain. This CDR3 is built from 14 residues. V shed 1 base and J shed 3 bases, with 10 bases lying between them. The germline gives CDR1 SNHLY, CDR2 FYNNEI. The CDR3 region is CASSEGRPGYEQYF. CDR3 nucleotide sequence: TGTGCCAGCAGTGAAGGCAGGCCCGGCTACGAGCAGTACTTC.

This chain uses TRBV5-1 with TRBJ2-2, with 9 bases aligning to TRBD1. V was clipped by 4 bases and J by 6 bases; unmatched bases: 7. The CDR3 is 15 amino acids. Germline loops: CDR1 SGHRS, CDR2 YFSETQ. Here the CDR3 DNA reads TGCGCCAGCAGCCAGGGACAGGGTTGGCCCGGGGAGCTGTTTTTT. This sequence encodes CASSQGQGWPGELFF.

The chain couples TRBV28 to TRBJ2-1; 8 bases fit TRBD2. Germline values: CDR1 MDHEN, CDR2 SYDVKM. CDR3 length: 11 residues. V was clipped by 8 bases and J by 6 bases; unmatched bases: 0. CDR3 amino acids: CASGTSNEQFF. CDR3 sequence (DNA): TGTGCCAGCGGGACTAGCAATGAGCAGTTCTTC.

This clone has only a few counts. The CDR3 DNA is TGCGCCAGCAGCTTGGGGCAGGGGTTAAATCAGCCCCAGCATTTT. Translated: CASSLGQGLNQPQHF. This chain uses TRBV5-1 with TRBJ1-5, with a possible D match to TRBD1 (6 bases). Germline CDR1 SGHRS, CDR2 YFSETQ. CDR3 size: 15 residues. Trimming removed 0 bases from V and 4 bases from J, with 11 bases in between.

This chain joins TRBV28 and TRBJ1-1; no clear D. CDR3 length: 15 amino acids. With 2 bases removed from V and 0 bases from J, the gap between germline ends came to 10 bases. CDR1 MDHEN and CDR2 SYDVKM come from the germline V gene. The CDR3 spells CASSLTSRMNTEAFF. The CDR3 DNA sequence: TGTGCCAGCAGTTTAACTTCTAGAATGAACACTGAAGCTTTCTTT. Variable domain in full (rest from reference TRBV28 and TRBJ1-1): DVKVTQSSRYLVKRTGEKVFLECVQDMDHENMFWYRQDPGLGLRLIYFSYDVKMKEKGDIPEGYSVSREKKERFSLILESASTNQTSMYLCASSLTSRMNTEAFFGQGTRLTVV.

The CDR3: CASSFPAEFQETQYF. The CDR3 region has the DNA TGTGCCAGCAGTTTCCCTGCGGAGTTCCAAGAGACCCAGTACTTC. V gene TRBV6-5 combines with J gene TRBJ2-5; D is unclear. V lost 4 bases and J 1 base, leaving 13 bases between the germline ends. Germline V gives CDR1 MNHEY, CDR2 SVGAGI. The CDR3 has 15 residues.

The J gene is TRBJ1-1, the V gene TRBV11-2; 10 nucleotides agree with TRBD1. Germline values: CDR1 SGHAT, CDR2 FQNNGV. The V and J ends lost 6 bases and 2 bases, in that order; junction bases with no gene match: 6. This CDR3 spans 15 amino acids. CDR3 sequence: CASRDRDRGNTEAFF. CDR3 in DNA: TGTGCCAGCAGGGACAGGGACAGGGGAAACACTGAAGCTTTCTTT.

This clone has just a few counts. The chain is built from TRBV19 and TRBJ1-2, with D maybe TRBD1 (6 bases). Trimming took 3 bases from V and 6 from J, leaving 8 bases between them. Germline CDR1 reads LNHDA; CDR2 reads SQIVND (reference sequence). The CDR3 consists of 12 residues. CDR3 residues: CASSIRGDGYTF. CDR3 coding DNA: TGTGCCAGTAGTATCAGGGGTGATGGCTACACCTTC.

Regarding this clone: This sample also contains other DNA sequences that code for the same CDR3. The chain combines TRBV18 with TRBJ1-6; 7 bases align to TRBD1. The CDR3 is made up of 14 amino acids. Trimming cost V 6 bases and J 5 bases; bases outside gene matches: 4. Germline assignment: CDR1 KGHSH and CDR2 LQKENI. The CDR3 DNA sequence: TGTGCCAGCTCCCGGGACAGAGATAATTCACCCCTCCACTTT. Its protein is CASSRDRDNSPLHF.

A word on this clone: Mismatch with germline at one junction end may stem from a read error. The CDR3 region has the DNA TGTGCCAGTAGTCTAGACGGGGATTCACCCCTCCACTTT. It specifies CASSLDGDSPLHF. V and J are TRBV19 and TRBJ1-6; D is undetermined. The CDR3 length is 13 residues. The germline V gene has CDR1 LNHDA and CDR2 SQIVND (reference sequence).

This rearrangement joins TRBV12-3 or TRBV12-4 to TRBJ2-7, with D possibly matching TRBD2 (5 bases). The CDR3 is made up of 13 amino acids. V lost 4 bases and J 3 bases, leaving 10 bases between the germline ends. The DNA of the CDR3 is TGTGCCAGCAGTTACATTCGGGACTACGAGCAGTACTTC. It specifies CASSYIRDYEQYF.

The chain employs TRBV9 and TRBJ2-7; 7 positions agree with TRBD1. In germline, CDR1 is SGDLS, CDR2 YYNGEE. The CDR3 runs to 14 residues. V was pared by 2 bases and J by 6 bases, with 8 bases of the junction left unmatched. The CDR3 loop reads CASSVEQGLSEQYF. CDR3 in DNA: TGTGCCAGCAGCGTCGAACAGGGGTTAAGCGAGCAGTACTTC.

CDR3: CASSFGTLPGVETQYF. In DNA form, the CDR3 reads TGTGCCAGCAGTTTTGGGACACTCCCTGGGGTGGAGACCCAGTACTTC. The rearrangement links TRBV28 to TRBJ2-5, with D possibly being TRBD1 (6 bases). The CDR3 spans 16 residues. The germline gives CDR1 MDHEN, CDR2 SYDVKM. The V and J ends lost 3 bases and 5 bases respectively, with 19 bases between them. The whole variable domain, remainder taken from reference TRBV28 and TRBJ2-5, is DVKVTQSSRYLVKRTGEKVFLECVQDMDHENMFWYRQDPGLGLRLIYFSYDVKMKEKGDIPEGYSVSREKKERFSLILESASTNQTSMYLCASSFGTLPGVETQYFGPGTRLLVL.

The V call is TRBV30, the J call TRBJ2-3, with D possibly being TRBD2 (6 bases). V lost 2 bases to trimming and J lost 0 bases, with 6 bases between them. The V gene's germline CDR1 is GTSNPN and CDR2 SVGIG (reference sequence). CDR3 length equals 13 residues. In DNA, the CDR3 is TGTGCCTGGAGTAGCGGGAGCACAGATACGCAGTATTTT. Its translation is CAWSSGSTDTQYF.

This rearrangement joins TRBV10-3 to TRBJ2-7; TRBD1 matches at 10 bases. This CDR3 comprises 15 residues. Unmatched junction bases numbered 8, after V lost 3 bases and J lost 6 bases. Germline V CDR1 and CDR2: ENHRY, SYGVKD. This chain's CDR3 is CAISDPETGGREQYF. The CDR3 nucleotides read TGTGCCATCAGTGATCCTGAGACAGGGGGCCGCGAGCAGTACTTC.